Sequencing of this T cell receptor (beta chain) was carried out in a study of shared clonotypes between healthy human individuals. Overall study results and limits: Blood was the only sampled material, and tissue repertoires likely differ. The represented genetic and exposure-history diversity was limited by the small number of donors.

Regarding this clone: The antigen remains unidentified.

For unsorted PBMC, around 280 ng DNA per replicate equaled approximately 30,000 T cell genomes. Profiled with immunoSEQ multiplex PCR; TCRdb holds only in-frame clones, not every one. Altogether approximately 500,000 clones are present, 78% being singletons, with the ten largest covering 9.5% to 15%. V lost 7 bases and J lost 4; bases outside the gene matches: 8. This CDR3 contains 14 residues. The germline V gene encodes CDR1 SNHLY and CDR2 FYNNEI. Sequencing used PBMCs. The chain employs TRBV2 and TRBJ2-5; 8 bases agree with TRBD1. This clonotype originated in a woman aged 40 to 50 in good health. Some clones in this sample may be carry-over from other donors' samples. CDR3 sequence reads: CASTFLTGVETQYF. DNA for the CDR3: TGTGCCAGCACCTTCCTGACAGGGGTAGAGACCCAGTACTTC. Full variable domain (remainder filled in from reference TRBV2 and TRBJ2-5): EPEVTQTPSHQVTQMGQEVILRCVPISNHLYFYWYRQILGQKVEFLVSFYNNEISEKSEIFDDQFSVERPDGSNFTLKIRSTKLEDSAMYFCASTFLTGVETQYFGPGTRLLVL.